The following is a T cell receptor (beta chain) sequence with its context. No cognate antigen has been identified for it. Qualities for individual bases were not recorded, and no much larger clone is one base off. This record comes from a study of beta chain features in type 1 diabetes (dated by TCRdb to 2016 to 2019). About the full investigation: No differences in mean age, gender distribution, total cell number or subset yield were found between patients and healthy donors. In the study, recently diagnosed type 1 diabetes patients and matched healthy donors were compared on the TCRB repertoires of their sorted circulating CD4+ T cell subsets. Naive and central memory subsets were obtained from all 30 or so donors, but regulatory and stem cell-like memory subsets were isolated from only 8 patients and roughly 8 healthy donors. Across all samples, roughly 110,000,000 sorted cells were examined, and cell number per subset correlated strongly with RNA yield.

A single peripheral blood draw of 95 to 150 mL on average was collected from each donor into heparinised tubes. A BD FACSAria II was used to sort naive, central memory, regulatory and stem cell-like memory CD4+ T cells with a panel that included CD45RO, CCR7, CD25, CD127, CD95 and CD27. All sorted populations exceeded 95% purity. PBMCs were isolated right away by Lymphoprep density gradient centrifugation and were stained directly, without culture. So that batch effects would be minimized, each experiment stained and sorted samples in pairs, pairing one healthy donor with one patient. CDR1 MNHEY and CDR2 SMNVEV are derived from the germline V gene (reference sequence). The CDR3 measures 16 amino acids from cysteine to phenylalanine. The retained sequence is limited to the CDR3, 48 bases, with the frame set at the first base. Relative to germline, V is missing 5 bases and J is missing 6 bases, with 13 bases of the junction outside any gene match.

The entire amount of isolated RNA was reverse transcribed using the High Capacity cDNA Reverse Transcription Kit, so the sequenced TCRB transcripts were expressed ones. Deep immunoSEQ sequencing was applied to naive, central memory and regulatory T cell samples, giving an average of approximately 4 million total reads per sample. After sorted cells were lysed in RLT buffer, RNA was extracted with DNase-treated RNeasy Micro or Mini kits, with the choice depending on cell number. Each cell subset was processed on its own to prevent cross-contamination, while patient and healthy donor samples were processed together. The immunoSEQ multiplex PCR was used to amplify TCRB sequences from cDNA, generating 87-bp fragments that spanned the CDR3 region. Sequencing of the amplicons was performed on the Illumina HiSeq platform. The original methods were these. PCR bias was corrected computationally using synthetic template baselines, and reads within Hamming distance 2 were collapsed, with unmergeable singletons discarded. Reads were aligned against IMGT so that V, D and J genes, CDR3 length and insertions or deletions at six rearrangement sites could be assigned. Clonotype counts were normalized to sorted cell number within each subset before computing true diversity and Gini coefficients with the tcR R package. The overlap coefficient, calculated on TCRB nucleotide sequences, was used to quantify repertoire sharing. Out-of-frame TCRB sequences from naive cells were analyzed to stand in for the pre-selection repertoire. The source is immuneACCESS, and TCRdb retained only in-frame sequences with V and J called. Part of the clones is not carried over; for the studies checked, unresolved V genes explain less than half of this, and the remainder is unexplained. Clonal size and the V and J genes are those of that table, whereas D and trimming came from the DNA. For this sample there are about 410,000 clones; roughly 14% appear just once. The top ten hold roughly 0.033% of the sample.

On the study overall, not on this receptor specifically: HLA sub-analyses involved small numbers of individuals, so any influence of HLA type on TCRB rearrangement remained unresolved. Because cDNA was sequenced instead of genomic DNA, highly expressing activated cells could be over-represented, though the groups showed no difference in activation or CD3 levels. Patients with type 1 diabetes made fewer insertions and deleted more nucleotides at VDJ recombination sites, implying thymic rearrangement abnormalities. PCR may preferentially amplify shorter templates, but because patient and control samples were amplified and corrected together, any resulting skew would affect both groups equally. Naive, central memory and regulatory TCRB repertoires appeared more similar among patients than among healthy donors. In all four CD4+ subsets, TCRB CDR3 length was moderately but significantly shorter in type 1 diabetes patients.

The source is a man aged 30-40 years in good health. Sample: naive CD4+ T cells from blood. This specimen's cell subset or site label, interpreted: true naive CD4+ T cells. The chain was built from TRBV27 and TRBJ1-5; TRBD1 fits 7 bases in the junction. This receptor has the CDR3 CASSVHRGLGTQPQHF. Here is the DNA: TGTGCCAGCAGTGTACACAGGGGCCTGGGAACTCAGCCCCAGCATTTT.